The next 13 T cell receptor beta chains were all read from a single sample in a study of cytomegalovirus exposure and HLA in healthy donors. Primers for the PCR totalled 60 Vbeta and 13 Jbeta. Measured with immunoSEQ multiplex PCR; TCRdb has only the in-frame clones, and not every one. The repertoire has under 300,000 clones, 80% to 95% of them found once; the top ten carry about 1.7%. Sequenced material: PBMCs. The origin of the receptors is a girl aged 2-10 years in good health and CMV-seronegative.

The chain combines TRBV6-5 with TRBJ1-5, with a possible D match to TRBD1 (6 bases). The germline V and J ends were trimmed by 6 bases and 0 bases, with 9 bases remaining between them. This CDR3 has 14 amino acids. The V gene's germline CDR1 is MNHEY and CDR2 SVGAGI. The CDR3 here is CASREGGSNQPQHF. The CDR3 DNA follows: TGTGCCAGCAGAGAAGGGGGTAGCAATCAGCCCCAGCATTTT.

This clone has only one observation. V is TRBV29-1 and J is TRBJ2-2; 7 bases match TRBD1. The germline V gene encodes CDR1 SQVTM and CDR2 ANQGSEA. This CDR3 is built from 13 residues. Unmatched junction bases numbered 5, after V lost 6 bases and J lost 4 bases. As DNA, the CDR3 is TGCAGCGTAACAGGGGCGGCCACCGGGGAGCTGTTTTTT. Translated: CSVTGAATGELFF.

This sequence joins TRBV9 and TRBJ1-5; 8 nucleotides line up with TRBD1. The CDR3 sequence is 15 residues long. The J segment lost 0 bases and the V segment lost 3 bases, leaving 2 bases of the junction unmatched. Germline-derived CDR1 and CDR2 are SGDLS and YYNGEE. The CDR3 DNA follows: TGTGCCAGCAGCGGACAGGGGTATAGCAATCAGCCCCAGCATTTT. Translation: CASSGQGYSNQPQHF.

The rearrangement uses TRBV18 and TRBJ2-3, with TRBD2 as a possible D gene (5 bases). The CDR3 extends over 15 amino acids. Trimming left V 3 bases short and J 1 base short, with 11 bases between. From germline, CDR1 is KGHSH and CDR2 LQKENI. The CDR3 is CASSPDLLGTDTQYF. As DNA, the CDR3 is TGTGCCAGCTCACCGGACTTGTTGGGCACAGATACGCAGTATTTT.

The rearrangement links TRBV7-6 to TRBJ2-7, with 7 nucleotides matching TRBD2. The germline V gene encodes CDR1 SGHVS and CDR2 FNYEAQ. The CDR3 extends over 15 amino acids. J lost 0 bases, V lost 1 base, and 3 bases had no gene match. The CDR3 DNA is TGTGCCAGCAGCTTAGGACTAGCCCGCTCCTACGAGCAGTACTTC. Translated, it gives CASSLGLARSYEQYF. Filled out from reference TRBV7-6 and TRBJ2-7, the complete variable domain reads GAGVSQSPRYKVTKRGQDVALRCDPISGHVSLYWYRQALGQGPEFLTYFNYEAQQDKSGLPNDRFSAERPEGSISTLTIQRTEQRDSAMYRCASSLGLARSYEQYFGPGTRLTVT.

The chain carries TRBV6-5 and TRBJ2-7; 10 bases fit TRBD2. Per germline, CDR1 MNHEY and CDR2 SVGAGI. There are 15 residues in the CDR3. The V segment lost 6 bases and the J segment 2 bases; nucleotides outside the gene matches: 7. Here the CDR3 reads CASSRGSGRAYEQYF. CDR3 nucleotides: TGTGCCAGCAGCCGGGGGAGCGGGAGGGCCTACGAGCAGTACTTC.

The table lists this clone with a count of one. The chain is built from TRBV27 and TRBJ2-6; the D gene is possibly TRBD1 (5 bases). This CDR3 comprises 13 residues. The V end was cut by 7 bases, the J end by 3 bases, with 7 bases between. Germline CDR1 is MNHEY and CDR2 is SMNVEV (reference sequence). The CDR3 spells CASTGLGANVLTF. The CDR3 DNA is TGTGCCAGCACAGGGCTTGGGGCCAACGTCCTGACTTTC.

This chain uses TRBV4-1 with TRBJ2-7; D perhaps matches TRBD2 (6 bases). Germline-derived CDR1 and CDR2 are MGHRA and YSYEKL. V was trimmed by 0 bases and J by 2 bases, leaving 17 bases between them. CDR3 length: 17 residues. CDR3 in amino acids: CASSQDSAGLATYEQYF. CDR3 nucleotides: TGCGCCAGCAGCCAAGACTCCGCGGGGCTAGCGACCTACGAGCAGTACTTC.

The CDR3 protein is CASRQGASYEQYF. CDR3 nucleotide sequence: TGTGCCAGCAGACAGGGGGCTTCCTACGAGCAGTACTTC. The V gene is TRBV6-5, the J gene TRBJ2-5; 9 nucleotides match TRBD1. The end of the DNA is better explained by TRBJ2-7, so the J call may be wrong. The CDR3 runs to 13 residues. Germline V CDR1 and CDR2: MNHEY, SVGAGI.

The chain joins TRBV10-2 to TRBJ2-1, with 9 bases identical to TRBD2. Trimming took 6 bases from V and 0 from J; bases not matched to a gene: 6. Germline-derived CDR1 and CDR2 are WSHSY and SAAADI. The CDR3 extends over 16 amino acids. CDR3 in DNA: TGCGCCAGCAGCGGGGCGGGAGGGAACTCCTACAATGAGCAGTTCTTC. Protein sequence: CASSGAGGNSYNEQFF.

V usage is TRBV29-1 and J usage is TRBJ2-3, with 11 bases lining up with TRBD2. Per the germline V gene, CDR1 is SQVTM and CDR2 is ANQGSEA. Unmatched junction bases numbered 14, after V lost 4 bases and J lost 2 bases. The CDR3 contains 18 residues. The CDR3 sequence: CSVAGTSGSGGITDTQYF. Here the CDR3 DNA reads TGCAGCGTTGCCGGGACTAGCGGAAGCGGTGGGATCACAGATACGCAGTATTTT.

CDR3 sequence: CASNKGEGAVLFF. CDR3 coding DNA: TGTGCCAGCAATAAGGGTGAGGGGGCTGTCCTGTTCTTC. The rearrangement uses TRBV6-5 and TRBJ2-1; 7 bases fit TRBD1. V was pared by 7 bases and J by 15 bases, with 15 bases of the junction left unmatched. The CDR3 spans 13 residues. Per the germline V gene, CDR1 is MNHEY and CDR2 is SVGAGI.

This chain connects TRBV7-2 to TRBJ1-1, with a tentative D call TRBD1 (5 bases). V lost 3 bases to trimming and J lost 4 bases, with 12 bases between them. This CDR3 region has 14 residues. Germline CDR1 reads SGHTA; CDR2 reads FQGNSA. CDR3 sequence reads: CASSFGGGSTEAFF. As DNA, the CDR3 is TGTGCCAGCAGCTTCGGGGGAGGGAGCACTGAAGCTTTCTTT. Using reference TRBV7-2 and TRBJ1-1 for the parts outside the CDR3, the full variable domain is GAGVSQSPSNKVTEKGKDVELRCDPISGHTALYWYRQSLGQGLEFLIYFQGNSAPDKSGLPSDRFSAERTGGSVSTLTIQRTQQEDSAVYLCASSFGGGSTEAFFGQGTRLTVV.